This T cell receptor beta chain was found in a study of blood T cells in healthy people across ages. Findings and caveats of the study: Unsorted PBMCs blocked a conclusive comparison of naive and antigen-experienced cells.

The CDR3 runs to 13 residues. The germline V gene has CDR1 KGHSH and CDR2 LQKENI. Trimming took 2 bases from V and 3 from J, leaving 7 bases between them. A second 7 to 11 cycle PCR used barcoded and J-beta primers. TCRdb reprocessed the 5' RACE reads via MiXCR and lists one record per CDR3 protein. The sample contains about 1.5 million distinct CDR3 sequences, 35% to 45% of which appear only once. For every donor, a draw yielded around 10 milliliters of peripheral blood. Points on this clonotype: Antigen specificity is unknown.

The TCR originated in a woman aged 18-30 years in good health. V usage is TRBV18 and J usage is TRBJ2-5; no firm D call. Sequencing was carried out using blood. The CDR3 here is CASSPSLKETQYF. CDR3 nucleotides: TGTGCCAGCTCACCATCCCTAAAAGAGACCCAGTACTTC.